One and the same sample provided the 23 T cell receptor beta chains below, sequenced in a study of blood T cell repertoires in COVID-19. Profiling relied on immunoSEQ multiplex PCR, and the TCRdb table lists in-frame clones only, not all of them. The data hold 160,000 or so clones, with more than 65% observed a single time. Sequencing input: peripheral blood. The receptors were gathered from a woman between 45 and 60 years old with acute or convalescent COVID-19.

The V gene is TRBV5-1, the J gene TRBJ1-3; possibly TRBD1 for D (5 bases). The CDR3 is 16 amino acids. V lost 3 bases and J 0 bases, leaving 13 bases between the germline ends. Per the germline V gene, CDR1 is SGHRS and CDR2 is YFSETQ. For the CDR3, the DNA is TGCGCCAGCAGCTCGCAGGGCGACCTCTCTGGAAACACCATATATTTT. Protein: CASSSQGDLSGNTIYF. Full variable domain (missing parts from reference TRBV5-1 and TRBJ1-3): KAGVTQTPRYLIKTRGQQVTLSCSPISGHRSVSWYQQTPGQGLQFLFEYFSETQRNKGNFPGRFSGRQFSNSRSEMNVSTLELGDSALYLCASSSQGDLSGNTIYFGEGSWLTVV.

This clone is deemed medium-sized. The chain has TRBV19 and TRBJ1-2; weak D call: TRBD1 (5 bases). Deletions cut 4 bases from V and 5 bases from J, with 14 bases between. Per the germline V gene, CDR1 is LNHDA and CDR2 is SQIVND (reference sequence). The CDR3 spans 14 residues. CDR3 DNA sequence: TGTGCCAGTAGTACCCAGACAGTTGTTTATGGCTACACCTTC. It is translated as CASSTQTVVYGYTF. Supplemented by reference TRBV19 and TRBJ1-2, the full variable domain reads DGGITQSPKYLFRKEGQNVTLSCEQNLNHDAMYWYRQDPGQGLRLIYYSQIVNDFQKGDIAEGYSVSREKKESFPLTVTSAQKNPTAFYLCASSTQTVVYGYTFGSGTRLTVV.

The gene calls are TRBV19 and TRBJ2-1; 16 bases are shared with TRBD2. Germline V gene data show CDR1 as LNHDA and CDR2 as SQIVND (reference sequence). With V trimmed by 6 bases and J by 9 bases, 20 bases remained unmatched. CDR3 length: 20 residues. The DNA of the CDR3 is TGTGCCAGTAGCCCCGGGACTAGCGGGAGGGCCGGTGGTTGGGGGGGTGAGCAGTTCTTC. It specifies CASSPGTSGRAGGWGGEQFF. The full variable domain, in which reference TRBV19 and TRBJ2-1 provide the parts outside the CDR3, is DGGITQSPKYLFRKEGQNVTLSCEQNLNHDAMYWYRQDPGQGLRLIYYSQIVNDFQKGDIAEGYSVSREKKESFPLTVTSAQKNPTAFYLCASSPGTSGRAGGWGGEQFFGPGTRLTVL.

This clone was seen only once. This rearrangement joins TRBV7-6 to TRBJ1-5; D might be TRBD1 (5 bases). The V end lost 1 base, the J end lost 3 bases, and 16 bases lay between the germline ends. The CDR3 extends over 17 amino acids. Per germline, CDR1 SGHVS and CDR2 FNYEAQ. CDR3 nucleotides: TGTGCCAGCAGCTTAGAAGGAGCGCAGGGTCCCAATCAGCCCCAGCATTTT. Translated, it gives CASSLEGAQGPNQPQHF.

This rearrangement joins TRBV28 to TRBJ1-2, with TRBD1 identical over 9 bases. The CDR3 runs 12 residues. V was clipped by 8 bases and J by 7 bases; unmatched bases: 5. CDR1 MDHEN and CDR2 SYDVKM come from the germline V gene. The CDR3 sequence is CASQTGGSGYTF. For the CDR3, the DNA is TGTGCCAGCCAGACAGGGGGGTCTGGCTACACCTTC.

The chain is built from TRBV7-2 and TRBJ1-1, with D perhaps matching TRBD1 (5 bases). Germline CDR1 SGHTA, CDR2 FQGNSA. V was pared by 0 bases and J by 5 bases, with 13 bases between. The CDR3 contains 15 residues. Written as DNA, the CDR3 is TGTGCCAGCAGCTTAGCGGGACTTAGGGGAACTGAAGCTTTCTTT. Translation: CASSLAGLRGTEAFF.

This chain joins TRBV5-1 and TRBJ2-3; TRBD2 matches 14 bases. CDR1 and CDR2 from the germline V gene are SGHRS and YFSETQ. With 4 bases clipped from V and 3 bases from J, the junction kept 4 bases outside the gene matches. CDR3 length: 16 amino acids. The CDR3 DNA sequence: TGCGCCAGCAGCAGGGGACTAGCGGGGGAGACAGATACGCAGTATTTT. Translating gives CASSRGLAGETDTQYF.

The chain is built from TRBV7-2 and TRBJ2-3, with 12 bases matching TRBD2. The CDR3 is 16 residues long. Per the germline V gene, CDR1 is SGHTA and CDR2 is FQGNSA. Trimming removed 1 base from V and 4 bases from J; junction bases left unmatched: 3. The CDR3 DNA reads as TGTGCCAGCAGCTTAGGGGGACTAGCGGGCGCAGATACGCAGTATTTT. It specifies CASSLGGLAGADTQYF.

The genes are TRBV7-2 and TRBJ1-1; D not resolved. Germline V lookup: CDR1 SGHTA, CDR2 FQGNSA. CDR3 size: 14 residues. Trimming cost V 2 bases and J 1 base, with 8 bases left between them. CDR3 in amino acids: CASSLLLRNTEAFF. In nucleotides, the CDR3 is TGTGCCAGCAGCTTACTACTCCGGAACACTGAAGCTTTCTTT.

The CDR3 here is CASSGGPVYEQYF. The CDR3 bases are TGTGCCAGCAGTGGCGGCCCAGTGTACGAGCAGTACTTC. The rearrangement joins TRBV27 to TRBJ2-7; D gene uncertain. The CDR3 totals 13 residues. Per germline, CDR1 MNHEY and CDR2 SMNVEV (reference sequence). Deletions cut 5 bases from V and 4 bases from J, with 12 bases between.

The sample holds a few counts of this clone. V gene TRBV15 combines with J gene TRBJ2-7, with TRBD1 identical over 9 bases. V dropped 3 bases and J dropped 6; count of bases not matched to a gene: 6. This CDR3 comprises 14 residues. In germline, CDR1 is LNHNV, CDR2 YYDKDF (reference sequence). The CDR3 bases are TGTGCCACCAGCAGCCGGGACAGGGTTGGCGAGCAGTACTTC. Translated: CATSSRDRVGEQYF.

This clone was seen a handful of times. The CDR3 protein is CASILRGSTGNTIYF. In DNA, the CDR3 is TGTGCCAGCATTCTGCGGGGGTCTACTGGAAACACCATATATTTT. The gene calls are TRBV5-6 and TRBJ1-3; maybe TRBD1 (5 bases). The V gene lost 6 bases and the J gene lost 2 bases, with 15 bases spanning the gap. CDR3 length: 15 residues. Germline-derived CDR1 and CDR2 are SGHDT and YYEEEE.

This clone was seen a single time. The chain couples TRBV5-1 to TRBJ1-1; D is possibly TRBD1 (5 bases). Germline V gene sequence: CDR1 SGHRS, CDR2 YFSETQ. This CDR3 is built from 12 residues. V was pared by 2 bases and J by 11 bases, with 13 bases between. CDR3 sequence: CASSFWGAEAFF. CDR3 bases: TGCGCCAGCAGCTTTTGGGGCGCGGAGGCTTTCTTT.

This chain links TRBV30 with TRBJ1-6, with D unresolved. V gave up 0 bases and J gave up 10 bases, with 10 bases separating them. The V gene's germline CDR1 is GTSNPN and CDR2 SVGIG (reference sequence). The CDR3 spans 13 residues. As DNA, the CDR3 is TGTGCCTGGAGTGTAATCGAGGGATCACCCCTCCACTTT. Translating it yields CAWSVIEGSPLHF.

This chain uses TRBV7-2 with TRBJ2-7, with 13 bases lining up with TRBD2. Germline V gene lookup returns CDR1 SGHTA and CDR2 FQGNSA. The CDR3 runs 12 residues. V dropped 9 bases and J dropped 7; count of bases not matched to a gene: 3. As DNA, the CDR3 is TGTGCCAGTGGGACTAGCGGGACGGAGCAGTACTTC. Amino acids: CASGTSGTEQYF.

The CDR3: CASNVAGGSVDTQYF. CDR3 sequence (DNA): TGTGCCAGCAATGTGGCGGGGGGTTCCGTAGATACGCAGTATTTT. The V and J genes are TRBV2 and TRBJ2-3; 8 nucleotides line up with TRBD2. The CDR3 covers 15 residues. Germline V gene data show CDR1 as SNHLY and CDR2 as FYNNEI. J was trimmed by 5 bases and V by 7 bases; bases with no gene match: 11.

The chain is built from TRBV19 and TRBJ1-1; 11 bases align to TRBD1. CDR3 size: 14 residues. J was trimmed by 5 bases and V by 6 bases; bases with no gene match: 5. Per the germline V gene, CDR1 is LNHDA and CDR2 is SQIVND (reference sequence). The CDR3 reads CASRGGTGGTEAFF. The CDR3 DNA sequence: TGTGCCAGTAGGGGAGGGACAGGGGGGACTGAAGCTTTCTTT.

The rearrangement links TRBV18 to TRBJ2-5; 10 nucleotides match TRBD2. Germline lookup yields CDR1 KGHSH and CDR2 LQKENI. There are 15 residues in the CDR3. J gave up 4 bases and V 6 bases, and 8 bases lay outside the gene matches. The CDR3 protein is CASSRGTSVGETQYF. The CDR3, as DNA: TGTGCCAGCTCCCGCGGGACTAGCGTCGGAGAGACCCAGTACTTC.

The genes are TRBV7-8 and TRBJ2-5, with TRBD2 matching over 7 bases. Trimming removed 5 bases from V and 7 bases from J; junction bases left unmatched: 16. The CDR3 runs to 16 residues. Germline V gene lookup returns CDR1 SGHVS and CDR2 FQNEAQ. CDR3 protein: CASSPRKTSRERTQYF. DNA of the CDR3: TGTGCCAGCAGCCCCAGAAAGACTAGCCGGGAGCGGACCCAGTACTTC.

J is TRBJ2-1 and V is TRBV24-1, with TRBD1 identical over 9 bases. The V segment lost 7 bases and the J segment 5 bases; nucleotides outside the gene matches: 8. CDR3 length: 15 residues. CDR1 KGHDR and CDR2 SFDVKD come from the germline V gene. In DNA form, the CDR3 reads TGTGCCACCAGCACTACAGGGGGCTTTAACAATGAGCAGTTCTTC. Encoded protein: CATSTTGGFNNEQFF.

As DNA, the CDR3 is TGTGCCACCAGTGATCCCAGGAACACCGGGGAGCTGTTTTTT. Protein product: CATSDPRNTGELFF. The J gene is TRBJ2-2, the V gene TRBV24-1; D not certain. There are 14 residues in the CDR3. Germline CDR1 reads KGHDR; CDR2 reads SFDVKD. Trimming shortened V by 3 bases and J by 1 base, and 5 bases separated the two germline ends.

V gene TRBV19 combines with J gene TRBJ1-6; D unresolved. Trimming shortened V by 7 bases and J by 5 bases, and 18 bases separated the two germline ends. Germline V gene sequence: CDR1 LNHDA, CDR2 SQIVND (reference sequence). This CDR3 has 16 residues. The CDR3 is CASNSGRLGNNSPLHF. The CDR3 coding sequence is TGTGCCAGTAACTCCGGCAGGTTGGGCAATAATTCACCCCTCCACTTT.

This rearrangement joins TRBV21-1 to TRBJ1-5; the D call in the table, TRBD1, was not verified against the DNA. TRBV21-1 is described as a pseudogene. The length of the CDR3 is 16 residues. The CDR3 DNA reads TGTGCCAGCATCGACAATCCCCGGCCTAGCAATCAGCCCCAGCATTTT. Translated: CASIDNPRPSNQPQHF.